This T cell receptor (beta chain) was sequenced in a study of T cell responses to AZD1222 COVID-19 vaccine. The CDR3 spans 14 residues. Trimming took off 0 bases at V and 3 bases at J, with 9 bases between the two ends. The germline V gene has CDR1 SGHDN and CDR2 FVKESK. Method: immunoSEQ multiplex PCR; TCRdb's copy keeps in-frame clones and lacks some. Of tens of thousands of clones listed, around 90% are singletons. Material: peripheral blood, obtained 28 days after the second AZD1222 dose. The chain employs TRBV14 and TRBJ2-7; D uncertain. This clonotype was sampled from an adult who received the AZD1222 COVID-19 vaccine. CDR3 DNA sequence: TGTGCCAGCAGCCAAGATGGGTACAGCTACGAGCAGTACTTC. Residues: CASSQDGYSYEQYF.